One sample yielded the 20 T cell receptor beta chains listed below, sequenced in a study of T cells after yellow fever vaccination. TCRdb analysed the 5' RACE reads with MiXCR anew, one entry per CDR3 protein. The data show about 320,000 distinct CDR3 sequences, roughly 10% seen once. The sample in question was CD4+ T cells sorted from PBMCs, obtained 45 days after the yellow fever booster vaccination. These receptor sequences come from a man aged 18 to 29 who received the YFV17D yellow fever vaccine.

CDR3 sequence: CASSRGGSNEQYV. CDR3 DNA: TGTGCCAGCTCTCGGGGCGGAAGCAACGAGCAGTACGTC. The rearrangement joins TRBV6-6 to TRBJ2-7; D may be TRBD1 or TRBD2 (5 bases each). The CDR3 runs 13 residues. CDR1 and CDR2 from the germline V gene are MNHNY and SVGAGI (reference sequence). V lost 8 bases to trimming and J lost 5 bases, with 16 bases between them.

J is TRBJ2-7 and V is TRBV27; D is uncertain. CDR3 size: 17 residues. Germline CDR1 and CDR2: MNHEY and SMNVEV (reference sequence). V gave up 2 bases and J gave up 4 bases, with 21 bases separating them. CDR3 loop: CASSLAAQSPPLYEQYF. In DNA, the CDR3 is TGTGCCAGCAGTTTAGCCGCTCAGAGTCCCCCTCTATACGAGCAGTACTTC.

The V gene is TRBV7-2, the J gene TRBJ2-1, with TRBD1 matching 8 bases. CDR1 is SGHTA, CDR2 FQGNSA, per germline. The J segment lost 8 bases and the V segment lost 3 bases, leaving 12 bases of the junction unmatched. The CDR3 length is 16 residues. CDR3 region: CASSFWDRFSSDEQFF. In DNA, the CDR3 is TGTGCCAGCAGCTTTTGGGACAGGTTTAGCTCGGATGAGCAGTTCTTC.

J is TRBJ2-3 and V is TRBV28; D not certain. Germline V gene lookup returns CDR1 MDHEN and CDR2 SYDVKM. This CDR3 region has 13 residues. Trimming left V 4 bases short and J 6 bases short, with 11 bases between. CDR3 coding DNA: TGTGCCAGCAGTTCGGACCCGACCGATACGCAGTATTTT. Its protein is CASSSDPTDTQYF.

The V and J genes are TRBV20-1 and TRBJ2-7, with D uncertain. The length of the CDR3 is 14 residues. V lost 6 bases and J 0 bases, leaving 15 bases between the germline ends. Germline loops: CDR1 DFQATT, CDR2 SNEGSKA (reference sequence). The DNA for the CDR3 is TGCAGTGCCCCCGCCGGCCTGCACTCCTACGAGCAGTACTTC. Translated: CSAPAGLHSYEQYF.

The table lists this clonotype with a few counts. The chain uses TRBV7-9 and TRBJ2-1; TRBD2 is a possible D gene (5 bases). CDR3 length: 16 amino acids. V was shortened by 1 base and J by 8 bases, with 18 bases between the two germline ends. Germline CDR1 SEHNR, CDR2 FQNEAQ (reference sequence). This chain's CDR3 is CASSLGELEDLDEQFF. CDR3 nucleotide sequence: TGTGCCAGCAGCTTAGGGGAGCTAGAGGACCTAGATGAGCAGTTCTTC.

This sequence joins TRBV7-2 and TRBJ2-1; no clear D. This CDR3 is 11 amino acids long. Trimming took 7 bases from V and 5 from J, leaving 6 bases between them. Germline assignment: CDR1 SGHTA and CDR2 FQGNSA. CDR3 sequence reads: CASNRNNEQFF. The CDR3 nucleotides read TGTGCCAGCAATAGGAACAATGAGCAGTTCTTC.

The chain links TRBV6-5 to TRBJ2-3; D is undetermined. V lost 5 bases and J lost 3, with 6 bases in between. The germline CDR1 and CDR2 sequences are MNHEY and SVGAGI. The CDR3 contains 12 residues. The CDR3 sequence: CASSHTTDTQYF. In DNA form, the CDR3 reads TGTGCCAGCAGTCACACAACAGATACGCAGTATTTT.

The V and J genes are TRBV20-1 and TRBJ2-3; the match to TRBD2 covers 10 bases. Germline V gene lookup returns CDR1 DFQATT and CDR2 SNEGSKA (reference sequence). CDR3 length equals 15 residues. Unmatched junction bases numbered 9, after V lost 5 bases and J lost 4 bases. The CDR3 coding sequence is TGCAGTGCTTTCTTCTATGGGACTAGCGCAGATACGCAGTATTTT. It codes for CSAFFYGTSADTQYF.

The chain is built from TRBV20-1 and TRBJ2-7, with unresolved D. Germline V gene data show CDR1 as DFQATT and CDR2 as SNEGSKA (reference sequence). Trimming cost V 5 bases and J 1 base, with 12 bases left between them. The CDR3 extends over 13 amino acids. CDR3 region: CSAPLRGSYEQYF. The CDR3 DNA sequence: TGCAGTGCTCCCTTAAGAGGTTCCTACGAGCAGTACTTC.

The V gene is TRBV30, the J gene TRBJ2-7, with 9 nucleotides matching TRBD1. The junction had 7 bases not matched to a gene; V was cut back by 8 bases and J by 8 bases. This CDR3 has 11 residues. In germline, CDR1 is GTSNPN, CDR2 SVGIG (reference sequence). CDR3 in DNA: TGTGCCAGTAACAGGGGGCCCCAGCAGTACTTC. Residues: CASNRGPQQYF.

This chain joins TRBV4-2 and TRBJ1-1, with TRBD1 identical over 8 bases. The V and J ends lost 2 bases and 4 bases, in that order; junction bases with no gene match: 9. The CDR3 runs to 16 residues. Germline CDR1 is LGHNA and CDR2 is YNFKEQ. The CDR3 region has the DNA TGTGCCAGCAGCCAATCCCTGGACAGGGTGACCACTGAAGCTTTCTTT. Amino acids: CASSQSLDRVTTEAFF.

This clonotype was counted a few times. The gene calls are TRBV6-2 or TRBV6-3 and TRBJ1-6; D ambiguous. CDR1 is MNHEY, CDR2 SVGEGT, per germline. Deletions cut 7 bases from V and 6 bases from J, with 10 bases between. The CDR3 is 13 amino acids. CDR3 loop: CASTDHGNSPLHF. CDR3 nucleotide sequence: TGTGCCAGCACCGACCACGGTAATTCACCCCTCCACTTT.

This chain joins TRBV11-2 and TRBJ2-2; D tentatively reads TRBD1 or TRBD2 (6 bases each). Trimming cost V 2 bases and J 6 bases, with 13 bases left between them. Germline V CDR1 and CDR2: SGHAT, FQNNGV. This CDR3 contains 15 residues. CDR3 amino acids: CASSLWGAAPGELFF. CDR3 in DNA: TGTGCCAGCAGCTTATGGGGGGCAGCCCCCGGGGAGCTGTTTTTT.

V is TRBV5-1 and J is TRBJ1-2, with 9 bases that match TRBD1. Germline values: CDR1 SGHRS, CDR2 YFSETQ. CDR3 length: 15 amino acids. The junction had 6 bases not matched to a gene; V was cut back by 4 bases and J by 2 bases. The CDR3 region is CASSPGTGFNYGYTF. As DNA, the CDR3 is TGCGCCAGCAGCCCAGGGACAGGGTTCAACTATGGCTACACCTTC.

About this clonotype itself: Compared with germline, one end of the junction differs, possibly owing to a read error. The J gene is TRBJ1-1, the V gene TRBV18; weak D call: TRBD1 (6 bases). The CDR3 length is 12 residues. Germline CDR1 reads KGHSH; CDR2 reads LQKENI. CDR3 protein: CASSPDRTDPSF. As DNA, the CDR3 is TGTGCCAGCTCGCCAGACCGGACAGACCCCTCCTTT.

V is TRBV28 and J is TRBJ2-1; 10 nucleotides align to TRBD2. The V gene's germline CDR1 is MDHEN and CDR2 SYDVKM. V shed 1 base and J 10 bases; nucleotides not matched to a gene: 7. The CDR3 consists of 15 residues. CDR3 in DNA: TGTGCCAGCAGTTTATCGTCTAGCGGGGGCAAAGAGCAGTTCTTC. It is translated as CASSLSSSGGKEQFF.

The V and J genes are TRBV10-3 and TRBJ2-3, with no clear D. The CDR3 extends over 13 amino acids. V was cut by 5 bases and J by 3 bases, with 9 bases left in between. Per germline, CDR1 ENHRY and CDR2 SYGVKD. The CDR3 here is CAISKAGTDTQYF. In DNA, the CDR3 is TGTGCCATCAGTAAAGCCGGGACAGATACGCAGTATTTT.

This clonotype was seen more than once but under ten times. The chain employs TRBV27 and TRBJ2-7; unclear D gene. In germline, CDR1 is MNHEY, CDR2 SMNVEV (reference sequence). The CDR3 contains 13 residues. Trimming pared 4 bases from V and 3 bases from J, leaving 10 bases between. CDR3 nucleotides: TGTGCCAGCAGTTCTGGGCCTGACTACGAGCAGTACGTC. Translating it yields CASSSGPDYEQYV.

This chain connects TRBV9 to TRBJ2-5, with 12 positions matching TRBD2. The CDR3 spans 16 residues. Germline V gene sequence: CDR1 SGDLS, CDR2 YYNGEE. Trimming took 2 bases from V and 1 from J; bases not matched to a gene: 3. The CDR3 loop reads CASSVSSGGVQETQYF. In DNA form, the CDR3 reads TGTGCCAGCAGCGTTTCTAGCGGGGGGGTCCAAGAGACCCAGTACTTC. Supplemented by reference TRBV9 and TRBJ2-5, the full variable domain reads DSGVTQTPKHLITATGQRVTLRCSPRSGDLSVYWYQQSLDQGLQFLIQYYNGEERAKGNILERFSAQQFPDLHSELNLSSLELGDSALYFCASSVSSGGVQETQYFGPGTRLLVL.